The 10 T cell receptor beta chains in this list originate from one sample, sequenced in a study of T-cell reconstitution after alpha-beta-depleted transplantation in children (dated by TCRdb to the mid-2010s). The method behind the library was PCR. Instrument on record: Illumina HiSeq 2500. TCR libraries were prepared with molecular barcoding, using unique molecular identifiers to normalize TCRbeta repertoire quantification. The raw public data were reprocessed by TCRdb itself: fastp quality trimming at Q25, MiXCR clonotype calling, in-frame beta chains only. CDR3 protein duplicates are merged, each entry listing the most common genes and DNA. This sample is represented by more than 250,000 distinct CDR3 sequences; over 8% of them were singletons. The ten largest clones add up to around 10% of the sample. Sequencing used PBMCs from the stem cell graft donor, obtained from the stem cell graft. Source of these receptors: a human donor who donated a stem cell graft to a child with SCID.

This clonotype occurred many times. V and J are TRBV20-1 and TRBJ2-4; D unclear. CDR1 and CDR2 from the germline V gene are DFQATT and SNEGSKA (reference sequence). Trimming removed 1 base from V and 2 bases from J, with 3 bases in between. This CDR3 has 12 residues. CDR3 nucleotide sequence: TGCAGTGCTAGAGGCCCCAAAAACATTCAGTACTTC. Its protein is CSARGPKNIQYF.

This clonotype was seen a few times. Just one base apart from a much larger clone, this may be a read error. The CDR3 coding sequence is TGTGCCAGCAGTGAACAGGGGGGGAACACCGGGGAGCTGTTTTTT. Residues: CASSEQGGNTGELFF. The chain recombines TRBV25-1 with TRBJ2-2; weak D call: TRBD1 (7 bases). Germline CDR1 MGHDK, CDR2 SYGVNS. There are 15 residues in the CDR3. V shed 2 bases and J shed 1 base, with 8 bases lying between them.

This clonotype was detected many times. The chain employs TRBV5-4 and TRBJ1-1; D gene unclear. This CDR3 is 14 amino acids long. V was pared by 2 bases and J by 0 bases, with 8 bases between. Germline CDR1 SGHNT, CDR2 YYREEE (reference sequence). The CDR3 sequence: CASSLESMNTEAFF. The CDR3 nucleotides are TGTGCCAGCAGCTTAGAGTCCATGAACACTGAAGCTTTCTTT. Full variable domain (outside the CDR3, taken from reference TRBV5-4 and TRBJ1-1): ETGVTQSPTHLIKTRGQQVTLRCSSQSGHNTVSWYQQALGQGPQFIFQYYREEENGRGNFPPRFSGLQFPNYSSELNVNALELDDSALYLCASSLESMNTEAFFGQGTRLTVV.

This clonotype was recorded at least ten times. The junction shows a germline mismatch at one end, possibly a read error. The CDR3 sequence is CASSLVGEQYF. The CDR3 coding sequence is TGTGCCAGCAGCTTAGTGGGGGAGCAGTACTTC. The chain employs TRBV5-1 and TRBJ2-7; D remains ambiguous. Germline-derived CDR1 and CDR2 are SGHRS and YFSETQ. The CDR3 has 11 residues.

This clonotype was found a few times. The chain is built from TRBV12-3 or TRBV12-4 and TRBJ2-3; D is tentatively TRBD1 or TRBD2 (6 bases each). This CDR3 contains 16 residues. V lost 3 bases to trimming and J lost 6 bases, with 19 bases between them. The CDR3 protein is CASSFPRGPARDTQYF. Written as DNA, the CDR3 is TGTGCCAGCAGTTTCCCTCGGGGGCCCGCGCGGGATACGCAGTATTTT.

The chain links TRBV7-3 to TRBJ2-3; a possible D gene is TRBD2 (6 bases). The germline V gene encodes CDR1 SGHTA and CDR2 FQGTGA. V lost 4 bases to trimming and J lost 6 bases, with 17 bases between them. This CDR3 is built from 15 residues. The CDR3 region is CASSYGGNSGDTQYF. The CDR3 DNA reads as TGTGCCAGCAGCTACGGGGGAAACTCGGGGGATACGCAGTATTTT.

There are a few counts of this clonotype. CDR3 bases: TGCGCCAGCAGCCAAGAAGGGACAGGGGGCTACAATGAGCAGTTCTTC. It specifies CASSQEGTGGYNEQFF. This rearrangement joins TRBV4-1 to TRBJ2-1, with 11 positions matching TRBD1. This CDR3 has 16 amino acids. From germline, CDR1 is MGHRA and CDR2 YSYEKL. Losses at the gene ends were 0 bases for V and 3 bases for J; bases not matched to a gene: 1.

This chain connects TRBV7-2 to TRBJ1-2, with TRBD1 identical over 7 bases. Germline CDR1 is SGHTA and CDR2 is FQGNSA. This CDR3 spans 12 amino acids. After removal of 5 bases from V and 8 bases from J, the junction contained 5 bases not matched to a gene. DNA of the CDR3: TGTGCCAGCAGCCCCCGACAGGGAGGCTACACCTTC. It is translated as CASSPRQGGYTF.

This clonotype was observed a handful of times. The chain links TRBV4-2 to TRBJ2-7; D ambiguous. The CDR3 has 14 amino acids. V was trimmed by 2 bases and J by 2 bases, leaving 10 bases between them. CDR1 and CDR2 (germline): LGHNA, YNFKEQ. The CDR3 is CASSQTTETYEQYF. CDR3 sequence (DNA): TGTGCCAGCAGCCAAACTACAGAGACCTACGAGCAGTACTTC.

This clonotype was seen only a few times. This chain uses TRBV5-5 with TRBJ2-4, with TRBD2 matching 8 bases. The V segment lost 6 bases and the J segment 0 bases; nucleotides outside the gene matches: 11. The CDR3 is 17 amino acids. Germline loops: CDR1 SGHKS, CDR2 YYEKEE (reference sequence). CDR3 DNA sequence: TGTGCCAGCACCACCCTAGCGGGTGCCTTAGCCAAAAACATTCAGTACTTC. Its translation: CASTTLAGALAKNIQYF.